The present TCR beta chain was sequenced within a study of lung T cells in sarcoidosis with Löfgren's syndrome. Turning to the study itself: CD4+ T cells build up in sarcoidosis bronchoalveolar lavage fluid.

TCRdb reanalysed the reads using MiXCR and keeps one entry per CDR3 protein. Counted here are some 18,000 distinct CDR3 sequences, about a fifth occurring once; the ten biggest clones make up approximately 4%. CDR3 size: 15 residues. The V gene's germline CDR1 is MDHEN and CDR2 SYDVKM. Study-level points and caveats: TRAV12-1 and TRBV2 were reportedly most expanded in Löfgren's patients. Multiple Löfgren's syndrome patients reportedly shared TRAV12-1 and TRBV2 CDR3 motifs.

The sample holds many counts of this clonotype. Its antigen is not identified. The junction and the germline gene differ at one end; a read error may be behind it. Sequenced input: CD4+ T cells from PBMCs. The origin of this receptor is a human donor with sarcoidosis (Löfgren's syndrome or another form), or a control subject (not recorded which). The chain joins TRBV28 to TRBJ2-3, with D perhaps matching TRBD2 (7 bases). CDR3 protein: CASSLGGAGTDTQYF. The CDR3 DNA is TGTGCCAGTAGTTTAGGGGGGGCCGGCACAGATACGCAGTATTTT.